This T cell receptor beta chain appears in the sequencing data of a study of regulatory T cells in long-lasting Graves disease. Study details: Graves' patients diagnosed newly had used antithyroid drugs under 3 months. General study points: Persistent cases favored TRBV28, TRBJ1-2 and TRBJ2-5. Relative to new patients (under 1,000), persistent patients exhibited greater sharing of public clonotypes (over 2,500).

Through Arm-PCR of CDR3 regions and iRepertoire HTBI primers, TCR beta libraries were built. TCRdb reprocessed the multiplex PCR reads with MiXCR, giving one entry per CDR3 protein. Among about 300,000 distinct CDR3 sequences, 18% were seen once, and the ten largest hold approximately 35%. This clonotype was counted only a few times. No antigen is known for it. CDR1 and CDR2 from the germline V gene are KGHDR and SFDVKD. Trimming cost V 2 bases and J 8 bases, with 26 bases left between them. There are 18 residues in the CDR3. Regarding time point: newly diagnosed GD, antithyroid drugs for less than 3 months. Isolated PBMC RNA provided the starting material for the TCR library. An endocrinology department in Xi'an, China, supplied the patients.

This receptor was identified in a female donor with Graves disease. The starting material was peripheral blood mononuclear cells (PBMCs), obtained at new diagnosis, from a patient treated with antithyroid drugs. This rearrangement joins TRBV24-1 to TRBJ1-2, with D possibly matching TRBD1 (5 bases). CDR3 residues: CATSDSGKRGRRLEGYTF. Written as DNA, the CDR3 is TGTGCCACCAGTGATTCAGGGAAACGAGGGAGGCGGCTCGAGGGCTACACCTTC.